The present T cell receptor (beta chain) was sequenced within a study of tumor and adjacent non-tumor tissue in lung cancer. Study in general: Patients comprised approximately eleven adenocarcinoma, a couple of squamous cell carcinoma and 1 small cell lung cancer.

The library came from three nested PCR rounds adapted from ARM-PCR protocols. Each CDR3 protein gets one entry after TCRdb re-called the multiplex PCR reads with MiXCR. Of 110,000 or so distinct CDR3 sequences listed, about 61% were seen once; the top ten hold roughly 19%. Study observations and caveats: Normal lung showed higher cumulative top 100 clone frequency than tumor. TCR diversity was significantly greater in tumor than normal lung tissue.

RNA was extracted from bulk tissue without any cell sorting. This non-tumor lung sample came from over 3 cm beyond the tumor edge. Newly diagnosed lung cancer patients had thoracic surgery in China, August–November 2014, without prior chemotherapy. With respect to this clonotype: Its specificity is not known. The junction departs from the called germline gene at one end, perhaps through a read error.

CDR3 length equals 14 residues. CDR1 is SQVTM, CDR2 ANQGSEA, per germline. Material: distant non-tumor lung tissue. The origin of this receptor is a man between 60 and 75 years old with non-small cell lung cancer. This chain links TRBV29-1 with TRBJ2-2; D might be TRBD1 (6 bases). CDR3 nucleotide sequence: TGCAGCGTAACGACAGGCAGTAACACCGGGGAGCTATTTTTT. Translating it yields CSVTTGSNTGELFF.